Below are 23 T cell receptor beta chains sequenced from a single sample in a study of technical replicates of blood from several donors. Data came from immunoSEQ multiplex PCR; TCRdb stores just in-frame clones and leaves some out. The profile shows 70,000 or so clones, about nine tenths of them singletons. Input material: T cells isolated from PBMCs. Source of these receptors: a human donor in good health. Some clones in this sample may be carry-over from other donors' samples.

Here the CDR3 DNA reads TGTGCCACCTCCAACACAGCCAAAAATCAGCCCCAGCATTTT. Translated: CATSNTAKNQPQHF. The chain recombines TRBV6-5 with TRBJ1-5; unclear D gene. The length of the CDR3 is 14 residues. CDR1 is MNHEY and CDR2 is SVGAGI in the germline V gene. V lost 10 bases and J 4 bases, leaving 17 bases between the germline ends.

The rearrangement joins TRBV6-6 to TRBJ1-1; weak D call: TRBD1 (6 bases). The V end was cut by 6 bases, the J end by 1 base, with 9 bases between. This CDR3 comprises 13 residues. The germline gives CDR1 MNHNY, CDR2 SVGAGI (reference sequence). Written as DNA, the CDR3 is TGTGCCAGCAGGAGACAGGAGAACACTGAAGCTTTCTTT. The encoded protein is CASRRQENTEAFF.

The DNA for the CDR3 is TGTGCCAGCAGTTTGTTGCGGGGGGGCTCAGATACGCAGTATTTT. Its translation: CASSLLRGGSDTQYF. The chain has TRBV27 and TRBJ2-3; 9 nucleotides line up with TRBD2. V gave up 3 bases and J gave up 4 bases; unmatched junction bases: 5. Germline CDR1 and CDR2: MNHEY and SMNVEV (reference sequence). The CDR3 length is 15 residues.

The rearrangement uses TRBV30 and TRBJ1-2; TRBD1 matches 10 bases. Trimming removed 2 bases from V and 8 bases from J; junction bases left unmatched: 11. The germline gives CDR1 GTSNPN, CDR2 SVGIG (reference sequence). The CDR3 spans 15 residues. The CDR3 DNA reads TGTGCCTGGAGTAGACCGGGACAGGGGATGTTAGGCTACACCTTC. Translation gives CAWSRPGQGMLGYTF.

The chain is built from TRBV28 and TRBJ1-1; 9 bases fit TRBD1. CDR3 length: 14 residues. Germline V gives CDR1 MDHEN, CDR2 SYDVKM. After removal of 4 bases from V and 4 bases from J, the junction contained 4 bases not matched to a gene. CDR3 nucleotides: TGTGCCAGCAGTTCTGGACAGGGGTTCACTGAAGCTTTCTTT. It encodes CASSSGQGFTEAFF.

The V gene is TRBV27, the J gene TRBJ2-3, with D possibly TRBD2 on 5 matching bases. Per the germline V gene, CDR1 is MNHEY and CDR2 is SMNVEV (reference sequence). This CDR3 is built from 11 residues. V lost 8 bases and J lost 6, with 9 bases in between. DNA for the CDR3: TGTGCCAGCCGGACGGGGGATACGCAGTATTTT. Translation: CASRTGDTQYF.

The gene calls are TRBV5-4 and TRBJ2-1; 11 bases match TRBD2. CDR3 size: 14 residues. The V and J ends lost 5 bases and 7 bases, in that order; junction bases with no gene match: 5. Germline lookup yields CDR1 SGHNT and CDR2 YYREEE (reference sequence). The CDR3 DNA sequence: TGTGCCAGCAGATTAGCGGGGGGGCCAAATGAGCAGTTCTTC. It is translated as CASRLAGGPNEQFF.

This chain connects TRBV2 to TRBJ1-1; D remains unclear. Germline lookup yields CDR1 SNHLY and CDR2 FYNNEI. The germline V and J ends were trimmed by 6 bases and 4 bases, with 3 bases remaining between them. The CDR3 is 10 residues long. The CDR3 sequence is CASRSTEAFF. The DNA for the CDR3 is TGTGCCAGCAGGAGCACTGAAGCTTTCTTT.

This clone turned up a few times. The V call is TRBV15, the J call TRBJ2-1; possible D gene TRBD2, 6 bases. The germline V gene encodes CDR1 LNHNV and CDR2 YYDKDF (reference sequence). V was trimmed by 8 bases and J by 8 bases, leaving 19 bases between them. The CDR3 is 14 amino acids. CDR3 nucleotides: TGTGCCACCTTACACGGGACTTCGGGCGATGAGCAGTTCTTC. Amino acids: CATLHGTSGDEQFF.

This clone showed up just a few times. The chain couples TRBV28 to TRBJ2-7, with TRBD1 matching 7 bases. Germline-derived CDR1 and CDR2 are MDHEN and SYDVKM. This CDR3 is 16 amino acids long. V lost 3 bases to trimming and J lost 2 bases; unmatched junction nucleotides: 10. CDR3 amino acids: CASSFFPGQSTYEQYF. CDR3 in DNA: TGTGCCAGCAGTTTTTTTCCGGGACAGAGTACCTACGAGCAGTACTTC.

The V call is TRBV30, the J call TRBJ2-3; 8 nucleotides match TRBD2. With 2 bases clipped from V and 5 bases from J, the junction kept 9 bases outside the gene matches. The CDR3 totals 15 residues. Germline lookup yields CDR1 GTSNPN and CDR2 SVGIG (reference sequence). CDR3 protein: CAWSLGAGVGDTQYF. In DNA, the CDR3 is TGTGCCTGGAGTCTGGGAGCGGGAGTTGGAGATACGCAGTATTTT.

The CDR3, as DNA: TGTGCCAGCAGCGTCGGGGGGATGACCTACGAGCAGTACTTC. Translated: CASSVGGMTYEQYF. The V and J genes are TRBV9 and TRBJ2-7; 7 bases are shared with TRBD2. The germline V gene has CDR1 SGDLS and CDR2 YYNGEE. V shed 2 bases and J 2 bases; nucleotides not matched to a gene: 4. The CDR3 sequence is 14 residues long.

As DNA, the CDR3 is TGTGCCATCGGAAGGACAATGGGGGGAAACACCATATATTTT. Its translation is CAIGRTMGGNTIYF. The chain uses TRBV21-1 and TRBJ1-3; no DNA check was done on the table's D call, TRBD1. TRBV21-1 is marked as a pseudogene. The CDR3 is 14 amino acids.

Here the CDR3 DNA reads TGCAGCGTTGAGGGACAGGAGGCAGATACGCAGTATTTT. It codes for CSVEGQEADTQYF. This sequence joins TRBV29-1 and TRBJ2-3; 8 bases agree with TRBD1. The CDR3 consists of 13 residues. CDR1 is SQVTM, CDR2 ANQGSEA, per germline. V trimming: 3 bases; J trimming: 4 bases; junction bases outside the gene matches: 3.

V gene TRBV5-1 combines with J gene TRBJ2-5; the match to TRBD2 covers 10 bases. The end of the DNA fits TRBJ2-7 better, so the J call may be wrong. CDR3 length: 16 amino acids. Germline CDR1 and CDR2: SGHRS and YFSETQ. The CDR3 coding sequence is TGCGCCAGCAGCTTGGGACTAGCGGGTCTCTCCTACGAGCAGTACTTC. This encodes CASSLGLAGLSYEQYF.

The V and J genes are TRBV12-5 and TRBJ2-1; TRBD2 aligns across 16 bases. CDR3 size: 22 residues. The J segment lost 7 bases and the V segment lost 1 base, leaving 19 bases of the junction unmatched. The germline gives CDR1 LGHNT, CDR2 FRNRAP. The CDR3 nucleotides read TGTGCTAGTGGTTTGGCACTTACAGGGGTTACCGGGACTAGCGGGAGGGGGAATGAGCAGTTCTTC. Translated, it gives CASGLALTGVTGTSGRGNEQFF. The full variable domain, with the rest looked up from reference TRBV12-5 and TRBJ2-1, is DARVTQTPRHKVTEMGQEVTMRCQPILGHNTVFWYRQTMMQGLELLAYFRNRAPLDDSGMPKDRFSAEMPDATLATLKIQPSEPRDSAVYFCASGLALTGVTGTSGRGNEQFFGPGTRLTVL.

This clone has only a few counts. The chain joins TRBV7-3 to TRBJ2-2, with D maybe TRBD2 (6 bases). Deletions cut 7 bases from V and 3 bases from J, with 15 bases between. The CDR3 is made up of 15 amino acids. Germline V gives CDR1 SGHTA, CDR2 FQGTGA. CDR3 residues: CASNKGLPYTGELFF. CDR3 nucleotide sequence: TGTGCCAGCAACAAGGGACTCCCCTACACCGGGGAGCTGTTTTTT.

This clone showed up just a few times. The chain links TRBV2 to TRBJ2-5; no firm D call. The CDR3 extends over 8 amino acids. The germline CDR1 and CDR2 sequences are SNHLY and FYNNEI. The CDR3: CTSKTQYF. The CDR3 nucleotides are TGTACGAGTAAGACCCAGTACTTC.

V usage is TRBV7-8 and J usage is TRBJ2-5; tentative D call: TRBD2 (5 bases). CDR1 and CDR2 (germline): SGHVS, FQNEAQ. V shed 2 bases and J shed 3 bases, with 13 bases lying between them. The CDR3 length is 15 residues. The CDR3 loop is CASSLSWRAEETQYF. CDR3 sequence (DNA): TGTGCCAGCAGCTTATCTTGGCGGGCAGAAGAGACCCAGTACTTC.

This chain uses TRBV7-2 with TRBJ1-4; D not certain. This CDR3 is built from 15 residues. Germline CDR1 reads SGHTA; CDR2 reads FQGNSA. Trimming shortened V by 3 bases and J by 0 bases, and 8 bases separated the two germline ends. The CDR3 DNA follows: TGTGCCAGCAGCTTGCCATTAGCAACTAATGAAAAACTGTTTTTT. It specifies CASSLPLATNEKLFF. Full variable domain (missing parts from reference TRBV7-2 and TRBJ1-4): GAGVSQSPSNKVTEKGKDVELRCDPISGHTALYWYRQSLGQGLEFLIYFQGNSAPDKSGLPSDRFSAERTGGSVSTLTIQRTQQEDSAVYLCASSLPLATNEKLFFGSGTQLSVL.

This clone was found once. V and J are TRBV4-1 and TRBJ2-4; 13 bases match TRBD2. The CDR3 consists of 21 residues. Per germline, CDR1 MGHRA and CDR2 YSYEKL. With V trimmed by 4 bases and J by 4 bases, 19 bases remained unmatched. As DNA, the CDR3 is TGCGCCAGCAGCCTCTGGCAGGGGACCGGACTAGCGGGAGTTTCAAAAAACATTCAGTACTTC. Amino acids: CASSLWQGTGLAGVSKNIQYF.

The chain carries TRBV5-1 and TRBJ2-7; 9 positions match TRBD1. The CDR3 loop spans 16 amino acids. The J segment lost 4 bases and the V segment lost 1 base, leaving 9 bases of the junction unmatched. The germline CDR1 and CDR2 sequences are SGHRS and YFSETQ. Here the CDR3 DNA reads TGCGCCAGCAGCTTGTCTCCGGGACAGGGTCGGTACGAGCAGTACTTC. It is translated as CASSLSPGQGRYEQYF. Supplemented by reference TRBV5-1 and TRBJ2-7, the full variable domain reads KAGVTQTPRYLIKTRGQQVTLSCSPISGHRSVSWYQQTPGQGLQFLFEYFSETQRNKGNFPGRFSGRQFSNSRSEMNVSTLELGDSALYLCASSLSPGQGRYEQYFGPGTRLTVT.

The chain joins TRBV6-5 to TRBJ1-4; 7 bases are shared with TRBD1. The CDR3 length is 15 residues. The V and J ends lost 6 bases and 5 bases, in that order; junction bases with no gene match: 9. In germline, CDR1 is MNHEY, CDR2 SVGAGI. CDR3 protein: CASRDRASGNEKLFF. CDR3 nucleotide sequence: TGTGCCAGCAGAGACAGGGCCTCGGGCAATGAAAAACTGTTTTTT.